One sample yielded the 21 T cell receptor beta chains listed below, sequenced in a study of CD8+ T cells in alopecia areata. In each case, RNA was isolated and then reverse transcribed into cDNA as the sequencing template. The method was immunoSEQ multiplex PCR; TCRdb's version includes in-frame clones alone and lacks a portion of them. Of 98,000 or so clones detected, 61% appear once; the ten largest clones hold around a sixth. The treatment denotes: oral pan-JAK inhibitor, 5-10 mg twice daily. This specimen consisted of CD8+ T cells sorted from blood, obtained at week 4, from a patient treated with tofacitinib. These receptors came from a human donor with alopecia areata.

The chain is built from TRBV30 and TRBJ1-3; tentatively, D is TRBD1 (6 bases). The CDR3 totals 14 residues. Trimming took 5 bases from V and 4 from J, leaving 15 bases between them. The germline V gene encodes CDR1 GTSNPN and CDR2 SVGIG (reference sequence). As DNA, the CDR3 is TGTGCCTGGGAAACCGGGACAACCGGAAACACCATATATTTT. Encoded protein: CAWETGTTGNTIYF.

The chain carries TRBV29-1 and TRBJ1-1; D gene unclear. The V end was cut by 6 bases, the J end by 0 bases, with 2 bases between. Germline CDR1 reads SQVTM; CDR2 reads ANQGSEA. The CDR3 contains 10 residues. The CDR3 protein is CSVMNTEAFF. The CDR3 DNA sequence: TGCAGCGTAATGAACACTGAAGCTTTCTTT.

This chain joins TRBV30 and TRBJ1-5; D not certain. The germline CDR1 and CDR2 sequences are GTSNPN and SVGIG (reference sequence). The V end lost 2 bases, the J end lost 3 bases, and 8 bases lay between the germline ends. CDR3 length: 13 residues. CDR3 sequence reads: CAWSSSHNQPQHF. DNA for the CDR3: TGTGCCTGGAGTAGCAGCCACAATCAGCCCCAGCATTTT.

The rearrangement links TRBV4-1 to TRBJ2-7; TRBD1 aligns across 8 bases. V trimming: 1 base; J trimming: 2 bases; junction bases outside the gene matches: 4. Germline CDR1 is MGHRA and CDR2 is YSYEKL. This CDR3 region has 15 residues. The CDR3: CASSQVGTGPYEQYF. The CDR3 nucleotides read TGCGCCAGCAGCCAAGTGGGGACAGGACCCTACGAGCAGTACTTC.

This clone has just a few counts. The chain links TRBV7-9 to TRBJ2-1; 10 positions match TRBD1. This CDR3 has 16 amino acids. V dropped 6 bases and J dropped 8; count of bases not matched to a gene: 13. CDR1 and CDR2 from the germline V gene are SEHNR and FQNEAQ (reference sequence). The DNA of the CDR3 is TGTGCCAGCAGTTCTCCGGACAGGGGGGCCTCGTATGAGCAGTTCTTC. Translation gives CASSSPDRGASYEQFF.

The chain employs TRBV5-4 and TRBJ2-1; TRBD1 might be the D (5 bases). The CDR3 totals 16 residues. The V and J ends lost 3 bases and 8 bases respectively, with 21 bases between them. The germline V gene has CDR1 SGHNT and CDR2 YYREEE (reference sequence). In nucleotides, the CDR3 is TGTGCCAGCAGCTCCAGGGTATCCCCCGGGTGCGATGAGCAGTTCTTC. It is translated as CASSSRVSPGCDEQFF. Full variable domain (rest looked up from reference TRBV5-4 and TRBJ2-1): ETGVTQSPTHLIKTRGQQVTLRCSSQSGHNTVSWYQQALGQGPQFIFQYYREEENGRGNFPPRFSGLQFPNYSSELNVNALELDDSALYLCASSSRVSPGCDEQFFGPGTRLTVL.

The chain joins TRBV5-1 to TRBJ1-1; weak D call: TRBD1 (5 bases). The V end lost 4 bases, the J end lost 1 base, and 8 bases lay between the germline ends. CDR3 size: 13 residues. CDR1 and CDR2 from the germline V gene are SGHRS and YFSETQ. CDR3 coding DNA: TGCGCCAGCAGCGCTACAGGGAACACTGAAGCTTTCTTT. Translation: CASSATGNTEAFF.

The chain uses TRBV15 and TRBJ2-7; possible D gene TRBD1, 6 bases. Germline CDR1 is LNHNV and CDR2 is YYDKDF (reference sequence). The CDR3 is 15 amino acids. The V and J ends lost 0 bases and 0 bases respectively, with 9 bases between them. DNA for the CDR3: TGTGCCACCAGCAGAGATCAGGGGAGCTCCTACGAGCAGTACTTC. Amino acid sequence: CATSRDQGSSYEQYF.

The chain combines TRBV4-3 with TRBJ2-5, with 10 bases matching TRBD1. The CDR3 runs 15 residues. Germline V gene lookup returns CDR1 LGHNA and CDR2 YSLEER. V gave up 1 base and J gave up 1 base; unmatched junction bases: 0. The CDR3 loop reads CASSQGTGGQETQYF. CDR3 in DNA: TGCGCCAGCAGCCAAGGGACAGGGGGCCAAGAGACCCAGTACTTC.

By proportion, this clone is medium-sized. The chain recombines TRBV10-3 with TRBJ2-1; D is undetermined. Trimming stripped 0 bases from V and 6 bases from J, with 9 bases between. Germline values: CDR1 ENHRY, CDR2 SYGVKD. The CDR3 loop spans 14 amino acids. In nucleotides, the CDR3 is TGTGCCATCAGTGAGTCCCAGCTCCCCAATGAGCAGTTCTTC. Protein product: CAISESQLPNEQFF.

About this clone itself: The sample holds other DNA sequences that translate to the same CDR3. The rearrangement links TRBV27 to TRBJ2-7; D ambiguous. Trimming stripped 4 bases from V and 0 bases from J, with 4 bases between. This CDR3 comprises 12 residues. CDR1 MNHEY and CDR2 SMNVEV come from the germline V gene (reference sequence). The CDR3 is CASSSGSYEQYF. CDR3 nucleotides: TGTGCCAGCAGTTCGGGCTCCTACGAGCAGTACTTC.

The chain employs TRBV27 and TRBJ2-5; possible D gene TRBD2, 6 bases. V lost 6 bases and J lost 7, with 24 bases in between. Per germline, CDR1 MNHEY and CDR2 SMNVEV (reference sequence). This CDR3 is 16 amino acids long. The CDR3 nucleotides are TGTGCCAGCAGCCCCCGGACTACCAACGAACGGGGGACCCAGTACTTC. Amino acids: CASSPRTTNERGTQYF.

This clone was seen a single time. This sequence joins TRBV11-2 and TRBJ2-7; D is unresolved. The CDR3 is 15 residues long. V was cut by 2 bases and J by 3 bases, with 14 bases left in between. In germline, CDR1 is SGHAT, CDR2 FQNNGV. The CDR3 loop is CASSLKIPTYYEQYF. Here the CDR3 DNA reads TGTGCCAGCAGCTTAAAAATCCCCACTTACTACGAGCAGTACTTC. The entire variable domain, with the rest obtained from reference TRBV11-2 and TRBJ2-7, is as follows: EAGVAQSPRYKIIEKRQSVAFWCNPISGHATLYWYQQILGQGPKLLIQFQNNGVVDDSQLPKDRFSAERLKGVDSTLKIQPAKLEDSAVYLCASSLKIPTYYEQYFGPGTRLTVT.

This chain connects TRBV2 to TRBJ2-7; 9 nucleotides line up with TRBD2. Germline lookup yields CDR1 SNHLY and CDR2 FYNNEI. The CDR3 runs 15 residues. The V gene end was trimmed by 7 bases and the J gene end by 1 base; junction bases not matched to a gene: 8. The CDR3 DNA reads as TGTGCCAGCACTGAGAGACTAGCGGCATCCTACGAGCAGTACTTC. Translating gives CASTERLAASYEQYF.

V usage is TRBV29-1 and J usage is TRBJ2-7; no definite D call. Between the trimmed V and J ends, which lost 5 bases and 0 bases, there was a span of 11 bases. CDR1 SQVTM and CDR2 ANQGSEA come from the germline V gene. The CDR3 length is 13 residues. As DNA, the CDR3 is TGCAGCGTTAGGACGGATAGCTCCTACGAGCAGTACTTC. It encodes CSVRTDSSYEQYF.

The V gene is TRBV29-1, the J gene TRBJ1-1; possible D gene TRBD1, 5 bases. Germline V lookup: CDR1 SQVTM, CDR2 ANQGSEA. The CDR3 sequence is 10 residues long. Between the trimmed V and J ends, which lost 4 bases and 8 bases, there was a span of 8 bases. CDR3 coding DNA: TGCAGCGTTGTTGGGGCGGAAGCTTTCTTT. Its translation: CSVVGAEAFF.

The gene calls are TRBV7-8 and TRBJ2-3; D not resolved. V was trimmed by 1 base and J by 15 bases, leaving 14 bases between them. This CDR3 region has 12 residues. From germline, CDR1 is SGHVS and CDR2 FQNEAQ. The CDR3 DNA is TGTGCCAGCAGCTTAGAGGGAATCTCATTTTATTTT. This gives the protein CASSLEGISFYF.

V is TRBV27 and J is TRBJ2-6; no definite D call. Germline V gives CDR1 MNHEY, CDR2 SMNVEV (reference sequence). V lost 2 bases, J lost 0 bases, and 17 bases lay in between. The CDR3 is 19 amino acids. The CDR3 here is CASSLNIAGASSGANVLTF. CDR3 nucleotide sequence: TGTGCCAGCAGTTTAAATATTGCAGGAGCCAGCTCTGGGGCCAACGTCCTGACTTTC. The whole variable domain, remainder taken from reference TRBV27 and TRBJ2-6, is EAQVTQNPRYLITVTGKKLTVTCSQNMNHEYMSWYRQDPGLGLRQIYYSMNVEVTDKGDVPEGYKVSRKEKRNFPLILESPSPNQTSLYFCASSLNIAGASSGANVLTFGAGSRLTVL.

This clone was found a few times. The CDR3 nucleotides read TGCAGCGTTGAAGACCTCGGAAAGACCCAGTACTTC. Translation: CSVEDLGKTQYF. The chain has TRBV29-1 and TRBJ2-5; D is undetermined. This CDR3 has 12 residues. Per germline, CDR1 SQVTM and CDR2 ANQGSEA. The V end lost 0 bases, the J end lost 6 bases, and 8 bases lay between the germline ends.

This clone showed up many times. V gene TRBV5-4 combines with J gene TRBJ2-7, with D unresolved. The CDR3 is made up of 15 amino acids. V was cut by 2 bases and J by 0 bases, with 12 bases left in between. CDR1 SGHNT and CDR2 YYREEE come from the germline V gene (reference sequence). The CDR3 DNA is TGTGCCAGCAGCTTAGATCCCACGTTCTCCTACGAGCAGTACTTC. Translating gives CASSLDPTFSYEQYF. The variable domain in full, completed from reference TRBV5-4 and TRBJ2-7, reads ETGVTQSPTHLIKTRGQQVTLRCSSQSGHNTVSWYQQALGQGPQFIFQYYREEENGRGNFPPRFSGLQFPNYSSELNVNALELDDSALYLCASSLDPTFSYEQYFGPGTRLTVT.

V gene TRBV23-1 combines with J gene TRBJ2-3; 14 positions match TRBD2. TRBV23-1 falls under the ORF class, with uncertain function. V lost 2 bases to trimming and J lost 6 bases; unmatched junction nucleotides: 10. The length of the CDR3 is 18 residues. This CDR3 is CASSQPNLGLAGVDTQYF. DNA of the CDR3: TGCGCCAGCAGTCAACCTAACCTGGGACTAGCGGGAGTTGATACGCAGTATTTT.